A single sample gave rise to the 27 T cell receptor beta chains below, sequenced in a study of blood T cell repertoires in COVID-19. Using immunoSEQ multiplex PCR, the repertoire was profiled, and TCRdb retains in-frame clones only, with some absent. The table records 100,000 to 130,000 clones, 80% to 95% of them present only once. Sequencing was done on a sample of peripheral blood. These TCRs come from a woman aged 25 to 39 with acute or convalescent COVID-19.

The chain recombines TRBV4-3 with TRBJ2-1; D remains unclear. The CDR3 spans 14 residues. CDR1 and CDR2 (germline): LGHNA, YSLEER. Trimming shortened V by 0 bases and J by 4 bases, and 7 bases separated the two germline ends. CDR3 sequence reads: CASSQENLYNEQFF. The CDR3 bases are TGCGCCAGCAGCCAAGAGAACTTATACAATGAGCAGTTCTTC.

V gene TRBV6-2 or TRBV6-3 combines with J gene TRBJ1-2; a possible D gene is TRBD1 (5 bases). CDR1 and CDR2 from the germline V gene are MNHEY and SVGEGT. V dropped 2 bases and J dropped 1 base, with 8 bases sitting between them. This CDR3 has 14 residues. DNA of the CDR3: TGTGCCAGCAGTTACCCGACAGTTAACTATGGCTACACCTTC. Translation gives CASSYPTVNYGYTF.

V usage is TRBV12-3 or TRBV12-4 and J usage is TRBJ2-3, with 9 positions matching TRBD2. Trimming removed 6 bases from V and 6 bases from J; junction bases left unmatched: 4. This CDR3 region has 13 residues. The CDR3 region is CASRGLASDTQYF. In nucleotides, the CDR3 is TGTGCCAGCAGGGGACTAGCTTCTGATACGCAGTATTTT.

The chain combines TRBV15 with TRBJ2-2, with a weak D call TRBD1 (5 bases). From germline, CDR1 is LNHNV and CDR2 YYDKDF (reference sequence). The CDR3 runs 16 residues. Between the trimmed V and J ends, which lost 1 base and 3 bases, there was a span of 12 bases. CDR3 nucleotide sequence: TGTGCCACCAGCAGAGGGAGACAGTCCTACACCGGGGAGCTGTTTTTT. This codes for CATSRGRQSYTGELFF.

The V and J genes are TRBV3-1 (or the pseudogene TRBV3-2) and TRBJ1-1, with a possible D match to TRBD1 (5 bases). Germline V gene sequence: CDR1 LGHDT, CDR2 YNNKEL (reference sequence). Trimming left V 1 base short and J 5 bases short, with 8 bases between. The CDR3 spans 13 residues. The CDR3 DNA reads as TGTGCCAGCAGCCAAGCAGGGATTACTGAAGCTTTCTTT. Its protein is CASSQAGITEAFF.

The chain uses TRBV5-6 and TRBJ1-2, with TRBD1 identical over 9 bases. The V gene end was trimmed by 3 bases and the J gene end by 3 bases; junction bases not matched to a gene: 9. CDR1 is SGHDT and CDR2 is YYEEEE in the germline V gene. This CDR3 is 16 amino acids long. The CDR3 DNA sequence: TGTGCCAGCAGCTCCGGGACAGGGTATTCGGACTATGGCTACACCTTC. This translates into CASSSGTGYSDYGYTF.

The chain carries TRBV19 and TRBJ1-4; TRBD1 matches 10 bases. There are 15 residues in the CDR3. Germline V CDR1 and CDR2: LNHDA, SQIVND (reference sequence). The ends lost 4 bases at V and 7 bases at J; junction bases unmatched: 6. The CDR3, as DNA: TGTGCCAGTAGTAGGCGGGACAGGGGATCTGAAAAACTGTTTTTT. It translates to CASSRRDRGSEKLFF. Full variable domain (outside the CDR3, taken from reference TRBV19 and TRBJ1-4): DGGITQSPKYLFRKEGQNVTLSCEQNLNHDAMYWYRQDPGQGLRLIYYSQIVNDFQKGDIAEGYSVSREKKESFPLTVTSAQKNPTAFYLCASSRRDRGSEKLFFGSGTQLSVL.

The CDR3 nucleotides read TGTGCCAGCAGCCAAGAGGAGCGGGTTCCTCAGCCCCAGCATTTT. Its protein product is CASSQEERVPQPQHF. The chain links TRBV4-2 to TRBJ1-5; D gene ambiguous. Trimming took 0 bases from V and 6 from J, leaving 12 bases between them. Germline V CDR1 and CDR2: LGHNA, YNFKEQ. This CDR3 region has 15 residues.

In its sample, this clone was seen once. This chain connects TRBV19 to TRBJ1-1; possible D gene TRBD1, 5 bases. V was pared by 5 bases and J by 6 bases, with 13 bases between. The germline gives CDR1 LNHDA, CDR2 SQIVND (reference sequence). CDR3 length: 13 amino acids. CDR3 nucleotides: TGTGCCAGTAGTCGTTACCGGGACTCTGAAGCTTTCTTT. Its protein is CASSRYRDSEAFF.

The chain recombines TRBV18 with TRBJ2-1; 9 nucleotides match TRBD2. Germline V lookup: CDR1 KGHSH, CDR2 LQKENI. This CDR3 has 16 residues. The junction had 4 bases not matched to a gene; V was cut back by 4 bases and J by 0 bases. The CDR3 loop reads CASSQPGLASYNEQFF. In DNA form, the CDR3 reads TGTGCCAGCTCACAACCGGGACTAGCCTCCTACAATGAGCAGTTCTTC.

The CDR3 nucleotides are TGCGCCAGCAGCCAAGATCCGGGGTTTCTCACCGGGGAGCTGTTTTTT. It encodes CASSQDPGFLTGELFF. The chain couples TRBV4-1 to TRBJ2-2; perhaps TRBD2 as D (5 bases). In germline, CDR1 is MGHRA, CDR2 YSYEKL. The CDR3 sequence is 16 residues long. With 0 bases removed from V and 4 bases from J, the gap between germline ends came to 12 bases.

The rearrangement uses TRBV27 and TRBJ1-1; 9 positions agree with TRBD1. Germline V gene data show CDR1 as MNHEY and CDR2 as SMNVEV (reference sequence). V trimming: 8 bases; J trimming: 5 bases; junction bases outside the gene matches: 12. The CDR3 contains 15 residues. This chain's CDR3 is CASHAKGQGGTEAFF. The CDR3 nucleotides are TGTGCCAGCCACGCCAAGGGACAGGGCGGGACTGAAGCTTTCTTT.

This chain connects TRBV7-2 to TRBJ1-1; TRBD1 agrees at 8 bases. V lost 2 bases, J lost 7 bases, and 12 bases stayed unmatched. Germline V gene sequence: CDR1 SGHTA, CDR2 FQGNSA. This CDR3 region has 16 residues. The CDR3 nucleotides are TGTGCCAGCAGCTTATATCAGGGGGCGGTTGGGGGTGAAGCTTTCTTT. Protein sequence: CASSLYQGAVGGEAFF.

The CDR3 bases are TGTGCCAGCACCCCCAGCGGACAGGGTGGTTATGAGCAGTTCTTC. Protein product: CASTPSGQGGYEQFF. This chain links TRBV9 with TRBJ2-1; TRBD1 matches 8 bases. Germline CDR1 SGDLS, CDR2 YYNGEE. V lost 6 bases, J lost 8 bases, and 13 bases stayed unmatched. The length of the CDR3 is 15 residues. Drawing the rest from reference TRBV9 and TRBJ2-1, the complete variable domain is DSGVTQTPKHLITATGQRVTLRCSPRSGDLSVYWYQQSLDQGLQFLIQYYNGEERAKGNILERFSAQQFPDLHSELNLSSLELGDSALYFCASTPSGQGGYEQFFGPGTRLTVL.

This chain uses TRBV5-6 with TRBJ1-6; TRBD1 agrees at 8 bases. Germline V gives CDR1 SGHDT, CDR2 YYEEEE. The CDR3 consists of 18 residues. V dropped 7 bases and J dropped 0; count of bases not matched to a gene: 12. The CDR3 reads CASGRQGRMDSYNSPLHF. The CDR3 DNA reads TGTGCCAGCGGCCGACAGGGGCGCATGGACTCCTATAATTCACCCCTCCACTTT. Variable domain in full (rest from reference TRBV5-6 and TRBJ1-6): DAGVTQSPTHLIKTRGQQVTLRCSPKSGHDTVSWYQQALGQGPQFIFQYYEEEERQRGNFPDRFSGHQFPNYSSELNVNALLLGDSALYLCASGRQGRMDSYNSPLHFGNGTRLTVT.

In DNA, the CDR3 is TGTGCCAGCAGGGAGAATGAAAAACTGTTTTTT. Translated: CASRENEKLFF. The J gene is TRBJ1-4, the V gene TRBV6-5; no clear D. Germline-derived CDR1 and CDR2 are MNHEY and SVGAGI. The CDR3 spans 11 residues. Trimming pared 6 bases from V and 5 bases from J, leaving 4 bases between.

This clone was counted a few times. The gene calls are TRBV28 and TRBJ1-2; unclear D gene. Between the trimmed V and J ends, which lost 5 bases and 5 bases, there was a span of 12 bases. The CDR3 extends over 13 amino acids. The germline V gene has CDR1 MDHEN and CDR2 SYDVKM. The CDR3 reads CASSQGRRYGYTF. The CDR3 coding sequence is TGTGCCAGCAGTCAAGGGAGGCGGTATGGCTACACCTTC.

This chain uses TRBV11-2 with TRBJ2-2; possible D gene TRBD2, 5 bases. V lost 4 bases to trimming and J lost 1 base, with 13 bases between them. This CDR3 spans 16 amino acids. Germline V gene data show CDR1 as SGHAT and CDR2 as FQNNGV. CDR3 nucleotide sequence: TGTGCCAGCAGCTCCTTCCGGGATGGGAACACCGGGGAGCTGTTTTTT. It specifies CASSSFRDGNTGELFF.

The chain links TRBV19 to TRBJ2-5; D is possibly TRBD1 (6 bases). Germline assignment: CDR1 LNHDA and CDR2 SQIVND (reference sequence). Between the trimmed V and J ends, which lost 3 bases and 2 bases, there was a span of 10 bases. The CDR3 spans 14 residues. The CDR3 nucleotides read TGTGCCAGTAGTATTTTTGGACAGCAAGAGACCCAGTACTTC. This codes for CASSIFGQQETQYF.

The chain couples TRBV30 to TRBJ1-1; 12 bases line up with TRBD1. V lost 3 bases, J lost 0 bases, and 8 bases stayed unmatched. This CDR3 contains 17 residues. Germline assignment: CDR1 GTSNPN and CDR2 SVGIG (reference sequence). In nucleotides, the CDR3 is TGTGCCTGGAGGGGGGACAGGGGGCCGAATGTGAACACTGAAGCTTTCTTT. Protein product: CAWRGDRGPNVNTEAFF. Filled out from reference TRBV30 and TRBJ1-1, the complete variable domain reads SQTIHQWPATLVQPVGSPLSLECTVEGTSNPNLYWYRQAAGRGLQLLFYSVGIGQISSEVPQNLSASRPQDRQFILSSKKLLLSDSGFYLCAWRGDRGPNVNTEAFFGQGTRLTVV.

The genes are TRBV5-1 and TRBJ2-2, with 9 bases that match TRBD2. V trimming: 3 bases; J trimming: 5 bases; junction bases outside the gene matches: 5. CDR1 and CDR2 from the germline V gene are SGHRS and YFSETQ. CDR3 length equals 15 residues. Here the CDR3 DNA reads TGCGCCAGCAGCTGGCGGGGGGGCAGAACCGGGGAGCTGTTTTTT. It yields the protein CASSWRGGRTGELFF. Variable domain in full (rest from reference TRBV5-1 and TRBJ2-2): KAGVTQTPRYLIKTRGQQVTLSCSPISGHRSVSWYQQTPGQGLQFLFEYFSETQRNKGNFPGRFSGRQFSNSRSEMNVSTLELGDSALYLCASSWRGGRTGELFFGEGSRLTVL.

This rearrangement joins TRBV4-3 to TRBJ2-7, with 8 bases fitting TRBD2. V was clipped by 4 bases and J by 0 bases; unmatched bases: 5. The CDR3 has 15 residues. The V gene's germline CDR1 is LGHNA and CDR2 YSLEER. This chain's CDR3 is CASSLERGSSYEQYF. The CDR3 nucleotides read TGCGCCAGCAGCCTGGAGCGGGGGAGCTCCTACGAGCAGTACTTC.

Regarding this clone: The same CDR3 also results from other DNA sequences found in this sample. The chain uses TRBV4-3 and TRBJ1-5; D is unresolved. The CDR3 is 15 residues long. V gave up 0 bases and J gave up 0 bases, with 6 bases separating them. Germline V gives CDR1 LGHNA, CDR2 YSLEER. This chain's CDR3 is CASSQDSYSNQPQHF. CDR3 sequence (DNA): TGCGCCAGCAGCCAAGATTCGTATAGCAATCAGCCCCAGCATTTT.

The rearrangement joins TRBV28 to TRBJ1-1; 8 bases are a match to TRBD1. The CDR3 contains 14 residues. The V segment lost 5 bases and the J segment 2 bases; nucleotides outside the gene matches: 4. Germline assignment: CDR1 MDHEN and CDR2 SYDVKM. This CDR3 is CASSTGGVNTEAFF. DNA for the CDR3: TGTGCCAGCAGTACAGGGGGAGTCAACACTGAAGCTTTCTTT.

The rearrangement uses TRBV24-1 and TRBJ2-3, with TRBD2 matching over 11 bases. There are 15 residues in the CDR3. Losses at the gene ends were 1 base for V and 7 bases for J; bases not matched to a gene: 3. CDR1 is KGHDR and CDR2 is SFDVKD in the germline V gene. The CDR3 sequence: CATSDFTSGGYTQYF. The CDR3, as DNA: TGTGCCACCAGTGATTTCACTAGCGGGGGTTATACGCAGTATTTT.

This chain links TRBV13 with TRBJ2-7; 11 bases line up with TRBD2. Germline CDR1 is PRHDT and CDR2 is FYEKMQ (reference sequence). V shed 8 bases, J shed 9 bases, and the junction held 15 bases outside the gene matches. The CDR3 is 15 amino acids. The DNA for the CDR3 is TGTGCCAGCCTCAGGCACGCTAGCGGGAGGATGGGGCAGTACTTC. It translates to CASLRHASGRMGQYF.

This clone was found once. V and J are TRBV15 and TRBJ2-7; D is perhaps TRBD2 (6 bases). The CDR3 spans 14 residues. Germline V CDR1 and CDR2: LNHNV, YYDKDF (reference sequence). The V and J ends lost 1 base and 3 bases respectively, with 10 bases between them. CDR3 protein: CATSRVGGYYEQYF. In nucleotides, the CDR3 is TGTGCCACCAGCAGAGTCGGGGGTTACTACGAGCAGTACTTC.